These 28 T cell receptor beta chains were all obtained from the same sample, sequenced in a study of technical replicates of blood from several donors. Generated by immunoSEQ multiplex PCR, the TCRdb table keeps only in-frame clones and is missing some. The sample has 90,000 or so clones, roughly 94% seen once. What was sequenced was T cells isolated from PBMCs. The receptors come from a human donor in good health.

The chain carries TRBV6-4 and TRBJ1-2, with 11 bases fitting TRBD1. The germline CDR1 and CDR2 sequences are MRHNA and SNTAGT. V gave up 6 bases and J gave up 7 bases; unmatched junction bases: 7. This CDR3 comprises 14 residues. The CDR3 is CASRTGTGGIGYTF. The CDR3 nucleotides read TGTGCCAGCAGGACCGGGACAGGGGGAATTGGCTACACCTTC.

V gene TRBV19 combines with J gene TRBJ1-5, with D possibly being TRBD1 (5 bases). The germline gives CDR1 LNHDA, CDR2 SQIVND (reference sequence). This CDR3 region has 15 residues. V dropped 1 base and J dropped 6 bases, with 13 bases sitting between them. The CDR3 region is CASSIGSGLSQPQHF. CDR3 DNA: TGTGCCAGTAGTATAGGTTCAGGGCTCAGTCAGCCCCAGCATTTT.

This rearrangement joins TRBV14 to TRBJ2-5, with 8 bases aligning to TRBD1. In germline, CDR1 is SGHDN, CDR2 FVKESK. This CDR3 is 15 amino acids long. Trimming took 4 bases from V and 4 from J; bases not matched to a gene: 8. The CDR3 loop reads CASSRTGMYSETQYF. The CDR3 nucleotides are TGTGCCAGCAGCCGGACAGGGATGTATTCAGAGACCCAGTACTTC.

A single count supports this clone. J is TRBJ2-3 and V is TRBV30, with 8 bases matching TRBD2. Losses at the gene ends were 4 bases for V and 5 bases for J; bases not matched to a gene: 2. This CDR3 region has 12 residues. Germline CDR1 and CDR2: GTSNPN and SVGIG (reference sequence). CDR3 residues: CAWKLAGDTQYF. Here the CDR3 DNA reads TGTGCCTGGAAGCTAGCGGGAGATACGCAGTATTTT.

V is TRBV5-4 and J is TRBJ2-7, with a possible D match to TRBD1 (5 bases). The ends were cut back, 2 bases at V and 5 bases at J, with 8 bases in the middle. Germline assignment: CDR1 SGHNT and CDR2 YYREEE (reference sequence). The CDR3 contains 12 residues. The CDR3 loop reads CASSLAGHEQYF. Here the CDR3 DNA reads TGTGCCAGCAGCTTAGCAGGGCACGAGCAGTACTTC. The entire variable domain, with the rest obtained from reference TRBV5-4 and TRBJ2-7, is as follows: ETGVTQSPTHLIKTRGQQVTLRCSSQSGHNTVSWYQQALGQGPQFIFQYYREEENGRGNFPPRFSGLQFPNYSSELNVNALELDDSALYLCASSLAGHEQYFGPGTRLTVT.

The V and J genes are TRBV9 and TRBJ1-5, with D hard to call. The V end was cut by 0 bases, the J end by 5 bases, with 6 bases between. Germline V lookup: CDR1 SGDLS, CDR2 YYNGEE. The CDR3 is 13 amino acids. CDR3 DNA: TGTGCCAGCAGCGTAGCTCCAGATCAGCCCCAGCATTTT. Translation: CASSVAPDQPQHF.

The table lists this clone with a count of one. This chain connects TRBV10-3 to TRBJ1-1, with D possibly being TRBD1 (5 bases). The CDR3 spans 12 residues. Deletions cut 6 bases from V and 0 bases from J, with 5 bases between. Germline-derived CDR1 and CDR2 are ENHRY and SYGVKD. Written as DNA, the CDR3 is TGTGCCATCAGACAGGTGAACACTGAAGCTTTCTTT. Translating it yields CAIRQVNTEAFF.

This clone appeared a single time. The rearrangement links TRBV28 to TRBJ2-3, with unresolved D. Germline V gene sequence: CDR1 MDHEN, CDR2 SYDVKM. CDR3 length equals 14 residues. Trimming cost V 2 bases and J 4 bases, with 10 bases left between them. The CDR3 loop is CASSLTSEADTQYF. CDR3 nucleotide sequence: TGTGCCAGCAGTTTAACTTCAGAGGCAGATACGCAGTATTTT.

CDR3 DNA: TGTGCCACCAGCAGAGAAGGGGAAACTTTCTTT. Translating gives CATSREGETFF. This chain connects TRBV15 to TRBJ1-1; possibly TRBD1 for D (5 bases). Germline CDR1 and CDR2: LNHNV and YYDKDF (reference sequence). The CDR3 loop spans 11 amino acids. V lost 0 bases, J lost 12 bases, and 8 bases lay in between.

The chain uses TRBV4-3 and TRBJ2-1; 11 bases fit TRBD2. With V trimmed by 4 bases and J by 6 bases, 11 bases remained unmatched. Germline V gene sequence: CDR1 LGHNA, CDR2 YSLEER. This CDR3 contains 17 residues. CDR3 bases: TGCGCCAGCAGCCCATTACTAGCGGGAGTTGTAGGCAATGAGCAGTTCTTC. It yields the protein CASSPLLAGVVGNEQFF.

This clone was counted once. The chain is built from TRBV19 and TRBJ1-3; possible D gene TRBD1, 5 bases. This CDR3 spans 16 amino acids. Germline V gene lookup returns CDR1 LNHDA and CDR2 SQIVND (reference sequence). Trimming stripped 6 bases from V and 0 bases from J, with 15 bases between. The CDR3: CASSLPGEGSGNTIYF. CDR3 DNA: TGTGCCAGTAGCCTTCCGGGGGAAGGCTCTGGAAACACCATATATTTT. The full variable domain, rest sourced from reference TRBV19 and TRBJ1-3, is DGGITQSPKYLFRKEGQNVTLSCEQNLNHDAMYWYRQDPGQGLRLIYYSQIVNDFQKGDIAEGYSVSREKKESFPLTVTSAQKNPTAFYLCASSLPGEGSGNTIYFGEGSWLTVV.

This clone was seen a handful of times. The chain employs TRBV4-1 and TRBJ1-3, with no clear D. There are 14 residues in the CDR3. The germline V gene encodes CDR1 MGHRA and CDR2 YSYEKL. V lost 1 base and J 2 bases, leaving 6 bases between the germline ends. The CDR3 DNA follows: TGCGCCAGCAGCCAAGTAATAACTGGAAACACCATATATTTT. This codes for CASSQVITGNTIYF.

The rearrangement links TRBV29-1 to TRBJ2-7; the D gene is possibly TRBD1 (5 bases). V was pared by 0 bases and J by 3 bases, with 12 bases between. The CDR3 spans 14 residues. Germline values: CDR1 SQVTM, CDR2 ANQGSEA. Written as DNA, the CDR3 is TGCAGCGTTGAAGATCAAGGCAGGGTCTACGAGCAGTACTTC. Its protein product is CSVEDQGRVYEQYF.

CDR3 sequence: CASSPTGSGITDTQYF. The DNA for the CDR3 is TGTGCCAGCAGCCCCACCGGCTCGGGGATCACAGATACGCAGTATTTT. The V and J genes are TRBV7-9 and TRBJ2-3; D is possibly TRBD2 (5 bases). Germline V gene data show CDR1 as SEHNR and CDR2 as FQNEAQ (reference sequence). The germline V and J ends were trimmed by 5 bases and 2 bases, with 17 bases remaining between them. This CDR3 spans 16 amino acids. Full variable domain (outside the CDR3, taken from reference TRBV7-9 and TRBJ2-3): DTGVSQNPRHKITKRGQNVTFRCDPISEHNRLYWYRQTLGQGPEFLTYFQNEAQLEKSRLLSDRFSAERPKGSFSTLEIQRTEQGDSAMYLCASSPTGSGITDTQYFGPGTRLTVL.

The genes are TRBV5-1 and TRBJ2-5, with 11 bases fitting TRBD2. The CDR3 length is 15 residues. J was trimmed by 4 bases and V by 1 base; bases with no gene match: 3. Germline assignment: CDR1 SGHRS and CDR2 YFSETQ. The CDR3, as DNA: TGCGCCAGCAGCTTGTTTACTAGCGGGAGAGAGACCCAGTACTTC. Its translation: CASSLFTSGRETQYF.

The chain couples TRBV27 to TRBJ2-1; 10 nucleotides agree with TRBD2. The CDR3 length is 16 residues. V lost 4 bases to trimming and J lost 3 bases; unmatched junction nucleotides: 6. Germline lookup yields CDR1 MNHEY and CDR2 SMNVEV (reference sequence). The chain's CDR3 is CASSSEAGGLYNEQFF. The CDR3, as DNA: TGTGCCAGCAGTTCTGAAGCGGGAGGGCTCTACAATGAGCAGTTCTTC.

The rearrangement joins TRBV7-6 to TRBJ1-2; weak D call: TRBD1 (6 bases). Germline CDR1 is SGHVS and CDR2 is FNYEAQ. This CDR3 comprises 16 residues. V dropped 3 bases and J dropped 1 base, with 15 bases sitting between them. The CDR3 protein is CASSLNLQGVNYGYTF. The CDR3 nucleotides are TGTGCCAGCAGCTTGAACTTACAGGGAGTTAACTATGGCTACACCTTC.

In its sample, this clone was seen once. The chain links TRBV7-2 to TRBJ2-2; D possibly corresponds to TRBD2 (5 bases). Germline loops: CDR1 SGHTA, CDR2 FQGNSA. The length of the CDR3 is 17 residues. Trimming shortened V by 0 bases and J by 6 bases, and 17 bases separated the two germline ends. CDR3 amino acids: CASSLARALSRAGELFF. As DNA, the CDR3 is TGTGCCAGCAGCTTAGCGAGGGCCCTATCCCGGGCCGGGGAGCTGTTTTTT.

CDR3 amino acids: CASSLGLEETQYF. CDR3 bases: TGTGCCAGCAGCTTAGGGCTGGAAGAGACCCAGTACTTC. V and J are TRBV7-8 and TRBJ2-5, with D unclear. This CDR3 has 13 amino acids. Trimming pared 1 base from V and 3 bases from J, leaving 6 bases between. Germline V CDR1 and CDR2: SGHVS, FQNEAQ.

This clone was detected once. V gene TRBV5-8 combines with J gene TRBJ2-7; 7 bases line up with TRBD1. Germline V gives CDR1 SGHTS, CDR2 YDEGEE. The V segment lost 2 bases and the J segment 4 bases; nucleotides outside the gene matches: 6. This CDR3 has 14 residues. This CDR3 is CASSLEGAIYEQYF. CDR3 coding DNA: TGTGCCAGCAGCTTAGAGGGGGCGATTTACGAGCAGTACTTC.

The V call is TRBV5-4, the J call TRBJ1-1, with D possibly TRBD1 on 6 matching bases. This CDR3 is built from 13 residues. Germline CDR1 reads SGHNT; CDR2 reads YYREEE (reference sequence). With 3 bases removed from V and 5 bases from J, the gap between germline ends came to 11 bases. CDR3: CASSSDRFTEAFF. For the CDR3, the DNA is TGTGCCAGCAGCTCGGACAGATTTACTGAAGCTTTCTTT.

V gene TRBV19 combines with J gene TRBJ1-4; D call uncertain. The CDR3 is made up of 13 amino acids. Germline CDR1 is LNHDA and CDR2 is SQIVND (reference sequence). The V gene lost 7 bases and the J gene lost 5 bases, with 11 bases spanning the gap. CDR3 bases: TGTGCCAGTATAGGGAGGTGGAATGAAAAACTGTTTTTT. This sequence encodes CASIGRWNEKLFF.

This rearrangement joins TRBV6-5 to TRBJ2-7; D unresolved. V shed 2 bases and J shed 1 base, with 6 bases lying between them. Germline lookup yields CDR1 MNHEY and CDR2 SVGAGI. There are 13 residues in the CDR3. CDR3 nucleotides: TGTGCCAGCAGTTACCAACTGTCCTACGAGCAGTACTTC. Protein sequence: CASSYQLSYEQYF.

The chain employs TRBV6-4 and TRBJ2-2, with D tentatively TRBD2 (6 bases). There are 19 residues in the CDR3. Germline V CDR1 and CDR2: MRHNA, SNTAGT. The germline V and J ends were trimmed by 0 bases and 6 bases, with 23 bases remaining between them. The CDR3 loop reads CASSDSTVVGTDISGELFF. Written as DNA, the CDR3 is TGTGCCAGCAGTGACTCGACGGTGGTTGGGACTGATATATCCGGGGAGCTGTTTTTT.

The chain has TRBV5-4 and TRBJ2-7, with D possibly being TRBD2 (5 bases). Germline V gene data show CDR1 as SGHNT and CDR2 as YYREEE (reference sequence). The CDR3 consists of 15 residues. V was pared by 1 base and J by 2 bases, with 13 bases between. CDR3 loop: CASSLTSWGTYEQYF. CDR3 bases: TGTGCCAGCAGCTTGACTAGTTGGGGAACCTACGAGCAGTACTTC.

The J gene is TRBJ1-5, the V gene TRBV5-1; D is perhaps TRBD1 (6 bases). V lost 1 base to trimming and J lost 0 bases, with 8 bases between them. This CDR3 is built from 15 residues. Germline V gives CDR1 SGHRS, CDR2 YFSETQ. DNA of the CDR3: TGCGCCAGCAGCTTGTCAGGGGCTAGCAATCAGCCCCAGCATTTT. Encoded protein: CASSLSGASNQPQHF. The full variable domain, completed using reference TRBV5-1 and TRBJ1-5, is KAGVTQTPRYLIKTRGQQVTLSCSPISGHRSVSWYQQTPGQGLQFLFEYFSETQRNKGNFPGRFSGRQFSNSRSEMNVSTLELGDSALYLCASSLSGASNQPQHFGDGTRLSIL.

V is TRBV4-1 and J is TRBJ2-5; D is uncertain. Germline values: CDR1 MGHRA, CDR2 YSYEKL. This CDR3 region has 16 residues. Trimming removed 0 bases from V and 0 bases from J, with 11 bases in between. The CDR3 region has the DNA TGCGCCAGCAGCCAAGACTCAACACGAAACCAAGAGACCCAGTACTTC. Translation gives CASSQDSTRNQETQYF.

The chain carries TRBV18 and TRBJ2-7; D might be TRBD2 (5 bases). Germline CDR1 KGHSH, CDR2 LQKENI. This CDR3 is 15 amino acids long. Trimming cost V 2 bases and J 6 bases, with 17 bases left between them. In DNA, the CDR3 is TGTGCCAGCTCACCATTTCCCGGAGGAGGAGGCGAGCAGTACTTC. It codes for CASSPFPGGGGEQYF.